The 23 T cell receptor beta chains in this list originate from one sample, sequenced in a study of cytomegalovirus exposure and HLA in healthy donors. PCR primers comprised 60 Vbeta and 13 Jbeta primers. The repertoire was sequenced with immunoSEQ multiplex PCR; TCRdb's copy has only in-frame clones and lacks some. The table lists nearly 200,000 clones, roughly 77% of them singletons, with roughly 0.4% in the top ten. Specimen: PBMCs. These receptors came from a male donor in good health and CMV-seropositive.

This clone was seen just once. The genes are TRBV11-3 and TRBJ2-7; D perhaps matches TRBD1 (6 bases). The germline V and J ends were trimmed by 4 bases and 6 bases, with 16 bases remaining between them. Germline V gives CDR1 SGHNT, CDR2 YENEEA. This CDR3 spans 14 amino acids. The CDR3 spells CASSSNRVGSEQYF. In DNA form, the CDR3 reads TGTGCCAGCAGCTCCAACAGGGTAGGGAGCGAGCAGTACTTC.

This clone was seen a handful of times. V and J are TRBV6-5 and TRBJ2-1, with D possibly being TRBD2 (6 bases). The germline V gene has CDR1 MNHEY and CDR2 SVGAGI. The CDR3 consists of 13 residues. Trimming shortened V by 2 bases and J by 9 bases, and 11 bases separated the two germline ends. This chain's CDR3 is CASSYEWRGEQFF. The CDR3 DNA follows: TGTGCCAGCAGTTACGAATGGAGGGGTGAGCAGTTCTTC.

The rearrangement links TRBV29-1 to TRBJ2-7; 9 bases map to TRBD2. Germline V gives CDR1 SQVTM, CDR2 ANQGSEA. The CDR3 consists of 13 residues. J gave up 4 bases and V 4 bases, and 5 bases lay outside the gene matches. The CDR3 sequence is CSVGGRASYEQYF. CDR3 DNA sequence: TGCAGCGTTGGCGGGAGGGCCTCTTACGAGCAGTACTTC.

This clone was observed a single time. This sequence joins TRBV11-3 and TRBJ2-5, with a tentative D call TRBD2 (7 bases). Germline assignment: CDR1 SGHNT and CDR2 YENEEA. This CDR3 is built from 15 residues. V gave up 0 bases and J gave up 5 bases, with 13 bases separating them. This CDR3 is CASSLDGGAHETQYF. In DNA, the CDR3 is TGTGCCAGCAGCTTAGATGGGGGGGCGCATGAGACCCAGTACTTC. The full variable domain, completed using reference TRBV11-3 and TRBJ2-5, is EAGVVQSPRYKIIEKKQPVAFWCNPISGHNTLYWYLQNLGQGPELLIRYENEEAVDDSQLPKDRFSAERLKGVDSTLKIQPAELGDSAVYLCASSLDGGAHETQYFGPGTRLLVL.

There are a few counts of this clone. The chain carries TRBV6-5 and TRBJ2-7; 7 nucleotides align to TRBD1. Trimming cost V 5 bases and J 4 bases; bases outside gene matches: 8. Germline V gene data show CDR1 as MNHEY and CDR2 as SVGAGI. This CDR3 is built from 14 residues. For the CDR3, the DNA is TGTGCCAGCAGTCAAGGGACAGTCGTTTACGAGCAGTACTTC. This codes for CASSQGTVVYEQYF.

This clone was picked up one time. This chain uses TRBV6-4 with TRBJ1-2; unclear D gene. The CDR3 extends over 14 amino acids. Germline lookup yields CDR1 MRHNA and CDR2 SNTAGT. V lost 6 bases and J lost 3, with 14 bases in between. CDR3 region: CASSQEGDHYGYTF. The CDR3 DNA reads TGTGCCAGCAGCCAAGAGGGAGATCACTATGGCTACACCTTC.

The genes are TRBV7-3 and TRBJ2-2, with TRBD1 matching over 7 bases. The CDR3 contains 16 residues. The trim removed 6 bases at V and 0 bases at J, leaving 7 bases unmatched. Germline V gene sequence: CDR1 SGHTA, CDR2 FQGTGA. CDR3 residues: CASRNAGTANTGELFF. CDR3 sequence (DNA): TGTGCCAGCAGGAACGCCGGGACAGCGAACACCGGGGAGCTGTTTTTT.

The chain recombines TRBV9 with TRBJ2-1; 9 bases agree with TRBD2. This CDR3 spans 19 amino acids. Germline-derived CDR1 and CDR2 are SGDLS and YYNGEE. Losses at the gene ends were 2 bases for V and 0 bases for J; bases not matched to a gene: 12. CDR3 protein: CASSVEEAGGSLSYNEQFF. In nucleotides, the CDR3 is TGTGCCAGCAGCGTTGAGGAAGCGGGGGGCTCCCTCTCCTACAATGAGCAGTTCTTC.

V is TRBV4-2 and J is TRBJ2-1; 8 bases are shared with TRBD2. Per the germline V gene, CDR1 is LGHNA and CDR2 is YNFKEQ. The CDR3 contains 14 residues. Germline trimming cut 1 base from V and 6 bases from J; bases unmatched to any gene: 2. This CDR3 reads CASSQGGLGNEQFF. The CDR3 DNA is TGTGCCAGCAGCCAAGGGGGACTAGGCAATGAGCAGTTCTTC.

J is TRBJ1-1 and V is TRBV19, with a tentative D call TRBD1 (6 bases). The CDR3 runs 14 residues. V shed 11 bases and J shed 1 base, with 17 bases lying between them. CDR1 and CDR2 (germline): LNHDA, SQIVND (reference sequence). The CDR3 bases are TGTGCCCTCCGACGCGGGGGCGCGAACACTGAAGCTTTCTTT. Protein: CALRRGGANTEAFF.

CDR3 residues: CASSLEGQGLPIERAFF. CDR3 nucleotide sequence: TGTGCCAGCAGCTTAGAAGGGCAGGGTCTCCCGATTGAGCGAGCTTTCTTT. J is TRBJ1-1 and V is TRBV7-6; TRBD1 might be the D (5 bases). This CDR3 spans 17 amino acids. The V and J ends lost 1 base and 10 bases respectively, with 25 bases between them. CDR1 and CDR2 from the germline V gene are SGHVS and FNYEAQ.

The chain recombines TRBV18 with TRBJ2-1; perhaps TRBD1 as D (6 bases). Trimming removed 3 bases at V and 4 bases at J, with 13 bases between. Germline CDR1 reads KGHSH; CDR2 reads LQKENI. CDR3 length: 15 residues. The CDR3 DNA reads as TGTGCCAGCTCACCGCAGGGGACCGAATACAATGAGCAGTTCTTC. Translating it yields CASSPQGTEYNEQFF.

The rearrangement joins TRBV5-1 to TRBJ2-4, with a weak D call TRBD2 (5 bases). V was trimmed by 0 bases and J by 0 bases, leaving 10 bases between them. The CDR3 spans 16 residues. Germline V gene data show CDR1 as SGHRS and CDR2 as YFSETQ. CDR3 sequence reads: CASSLGSAGAKNIQYF. The CDR3 bases are TGCGCCAGCAGCTTGGGCAGCGCGGGAGCCAAAAACATTCAGTACTTC.

In its sample, this clone was seen once. The V and J genes are TRBV6-5 and TRBJ2-1; 10 bases align to TRBD2. Losses at the gene ends were 7 bases for V and 4 bases for J; bases not matched to a gene: 7. The CDR3 has 15 residues. The V gene's germline CDR1 is MNHEY and CDR2 SVGAGI. In DNA form, the CDR3 reads TGTGCCAGCACCCTAACTAGCGGGGATTACAATGAGCAGTTCTTC. Its protein is CASTLTSGDYNEQFF.

This clone was observed a handful of times. The J gene is TRBJ2-1, the V gene TRBV7-3; 11 bases agree with TRBD2. The CDR3 spans 16 residues. Germline CDR1 SGHTA, CDR2 FQGTGA. V lost 5 bases, J lost 3 bases, and 6 bases stayed unmatched. The CDR3 is CASSPLAGGLYNEQFF. CDR3 bases: TGTGCCAGCAGCCCGTTAGCGGGGGGGCTCTACAATGAGCAGTTCTTC.

The V gene is TRBV9, the J gene TRBJ2-3; TRBD1 agrees at 9 bases. CDR3 size: 15 residues. Germline lookup yields CDR1 SGDLS and CDR2 YYNGEE. J was trimmed by 4 bases and V by 4 bases; bases with no gene match: 7. CDR3 loop: CASSPGQGRADTQYF. The CDR3 coding sequence is TGTGCCAGCAGCCCAGGACAGGGGAGGGCAGATACGCAGTATTTT.

J is TRBJ2-5 and V is TRBV30; 9 positions match TRBD1. CDR1 and CDR2 from the germline V gene are GTSNPN and SVGIG (reference sequence). Unmatched junction bases numbered 11, after V lost 2 bases and J lost 7 bases. This CDR3 region has 15 residues. CDR3 coding DNA: TGTGCCTGGAGTCACAGGGGGCGCCAGGCAGGGACCCAGTACTTC. Protein: CAWSHRGRQAGTQYF. The full variable domain, rest sourced from reference TRBV30 and TRBJ2-5, is SQTIHQWPATLVQPVGSPLSLECTVEGTSNPNLYWYRQAAGRGLQLLFYSVGIGQISSEVPQNLSASRPQDRQFILSSKKLLLSDSGFYLCAWSHRGRQAGTQYFGPGTRLLVL.

The chain joins TRBV5-1 to TRBJ2-5, with 8 bases aligning to TRBD1. V trimming: 5 bases; J trimming: 4 bases; junction bases outside the gene matches: 10. The CDR3 covers 15 residues. The germline V gene encodes CDR1 SGHRS and CDR2 YFSETQ. Here the CDR3 reads CASRGWPGGVETQYF. CDR3 nucleotide sequence: TGCGCCAGCAGAGGTTGGCCAGGGGGCGTAGAGACCCAGTACTTC.

This chain connects TRBV27 to TRBJ1-6; 10 bases fit TRBD1. J gave up 7 bases and V 5 bases, and 5 bases lay outside the gene matches. The CDR3 is 15 amino acids. Germline assignment: CDR1 MNHEY and CDR2 SMNVEV (reference sequence). Written as DNA, the CDR3 is TGTGCCAGCAGTGGGATGGGACAGGGGAATTCACCCCTCCACTTT. It specifies CASSGMGQGNSPLHF.

This chain links TRBV11-1 with TRBJ1-2; no firm D call. Trimming cost V 5 bases and J 3 bases, with 16 bases left between them. Germline lookup yields CDR1 SGHAT and CDR2 FQDESV (reference sequence). This CDR3 has 15 amino acids. The CDR3 nucleotides read TGTGCCAGCAGCCAGGCCCCCGCAGACGACTATGGCTACACCTTC. Protein product: CASSQAPADDYGYTF.

The chain uses TRBV13 and TRBJ1-4; the match to TRBD1 covers 7 bases. The CDR3 runs to 16 residues. V gave up 2 bases and J gave up 1 base; unmatched junction bases: 4. The germline CDR1 and CDR2 sequences are PRHDT and FYEKMQ (reference sequence). The CDR3 region is CASSLQGGGTNEKLFF. CDR3 DNA sequence: TGTGCCAGCAGCTTACAGGGGGGAGGAACTAATGAAAAACTGTTTTTT. The whole variable domain, remainder taken from reference TRBV13 and TRBJ1-4, is AAGVIQSPRHLIKEKRETATLKCYPIPRHDTVYWYQQGPGQDPQFLISFYEKMQSDKGSIPDRFSAQQFSDYHSELNMSSLELGDSALYFCASSLQGGGTNEKLFFGSGTQLSVL.

The V call is TRBV28, the J call TRBJ2-5, with unresolved D. CDR3 length equals 12 residues. With 2 bases removed from V and 11 bases from J, the gap between germline ends came to 12 bases. CDR1 is MDHEN and CDR2 is SYDVKM in the germline V gene. In nucleotides, the CDR3 is TGTGCCAGCAGTTTACGGGTTGGAGAGCAGTACTTC. Translation: CASSLRVGEQYF.

CDR3 in amino acids: CASSPSGSSYNEQFF. CDR3 in DNA: TGTGCCAGCAGTCCAAGCGGGAGCTCCTACAATGAGCAGTTCTTC. V usage is TRBV9 and J usage is TRBJ2-1; 8 bases match TRBD2. CDR3 length: 15 amino acids. The ends lost 5 bases at V and 0 bases at J; junction bases unmatched: 4. The germline CDR1 and CDR2 sequences are SGDLS and YYNGEE.